The 30 T cell receptor beta chains below come from one sample, sequenced in a study of blood T cell repertoires in COVID-19. The protocol was immunoSEQ multiplex PCR, while the TCRdb copy is restricted to in-frame clones and leaves out a portion. The sample holds some 200,000 clones, approximately 89% seen once. Sequenced input: PBMCs or T cells enriched from blood (not recorded which). The receptors were sampled from a woman between 18 and 30 years old who had recovered from COVID-19.

The rearrangement links TRBV7-9 to TRBJ2-3; 12 nucleotides line up with TRBD2. From germline, CDR1 is SEHNR and CDR2 FQNEAQ (reference sequence). J lost 3 bases, V lost 5 bases, and 6 bases had no gene match. CDR3 length equals 16 residues. The CDR3 here is CASSLGTSGWTDTQYF. The CDR3 bases are TGTGCCAGCAGCCTTGGGACTAGCGGGTGGACAGATACGCAGTATTTT.

The chain recombines TRBV3-1 (or the pseudogene TRBV3-2) with TRBJ1-1, with a tentative D call TRBD1 (6 bases). The length of the CDR3 is 15 residues. The V gene's germline CDR1 is LGHDT and CDR2 YNNKEL (reference sequence). Trimming pared 4 bases from V and 6 bases from J, leaving 18 bases between. This chain's CDR3 is CASSPTGTLVAEAFF. CDR3 nucleotides: TGTGCCAGCAGCCCTACCGGGACACTTGTAGCTGAAGCTTTCTTT.

The chain joins TRBV30 to TRBJ2-2, with D hard to call. CDR1 GTSNPN and CDR2 SVGIG come from the germline V gene (reference sequence). The germline V and J ends were trimmed by 0 bases and 3 bases, with 14 bases remaining between them. The CDR3 covers 16 residues. The CDR3 protein is CAWSVYSGLDTGELFF. As DNA, the CDR3 is TGTGCCTGGAGTGTATATTCGGGTTTGGACACCGGGGAGCTGTTTTTT.

J is TRBJ1-2 and V is TRBV4-1; 7 nucleotides line up with TRBD1. Germline CDR1 MGHRA, CDR2 YSYEKL. CDR3 length: 15 residues. V lost 1 base to trimming and J lost 4 bases; unmatched junction nucleotides: 6. CDR3 sequence reads: CASSQVSQGVYGYTF. The CDR3 nucleotides are TGCGCCAGCAGCCAAGTCTCCCAGGGGGTCTATGGCTACACCTTC.

This rearrangement joins TRBV30 to TRBJ2-1; a possible D gene is TRBD2 (5 bases). Germline V gene data show CDR1 as GTSNPN and CDR2 as SVGIG (reference sequence). V was shortened by 4 bases and J by 9 bases, with 16 bases between the two germline ends. CDR3 size: 13 residues. CDR3 in amino acids: CAWTSGILTEQFF. CDR3 in DNA: TGTGCCTGGACGTCGGGGATCCTAACTGAGCAGTTCTTC.

The chain recombines TRBV30 with TRBJ1-2; TRBD1 matches at 8 bases. With V trimmed by 2 bases and J by 2 bases, 1 base remained unmatched. Germline CDR1 GTSNPN, CDR2 SVGIG (reference sequence). The CDR3 sequence is 13 residues long. The CDR3 DNA reads as TGTGCCTGGAGTAGGACAGGGAACTATGGCTACACCTTC. Its translation: CAWSRTGNYGYTF.

In DNA form, the CDR3 reads TGTGCCAGCAGTGCCTCAGGGCTCTCTGGAAACACCATATATTTT. This encodes CASSASGLSGNTIYF. This chain links TRBV27 with TRBJ1-3; TRBD1 might be the D (5 bases). The CDR3 covers 15 residues. Germline V gives CDR1 MNHEY, CDR2 SMNVEV (reference sequence). V lost 5 bases, J lost 0 bases, and 11 bases lay in between.

This clone was detected only once. The chain uses TRBV5-5 and TRBJ1-5; D may be TRBD1 (6 bases). V was pared by 2 bases and J by 0 bases, with 9 bases between. This CDR3 has 15 residues. The germline gives CDR1 SGHKS, CDR2 YYEKEE (reference sequence). CDR3 sequence: CASSFRQDSNQPQHF. CDR3 coding DNA: TGTGCCAGCAGCTTCCGACAGGATAGCAATCAGCCCCAGCATTTT.

The rearrangement joins TRBV24-1 to TRBJ2-3, with 8 bases matching TRBD2. The CDR3 loop spans 16 amino acids. Germline lookup yields CDR1 KGHDR and CDR2 SFDVKD. Unmatched junction bases numbered 9, after V lost 6 bases and J lost 2 bases. CDR3 in amino acids: CATSNPGGSLTDTQYF. Written as DNA, the CDR3 is TGTGCCACCAGTAACCCGGGGGGGTCCCTCACAGATACGCAGTATTTT.

The chain couples TRBV7-3 to TRBJ1-2, with 8 bases that match TRBD1. The CDR3 is made up of 13 amino acids. Germline CDR1 and CDR2: SGHTA and FQGTGA. The J segment lost 3 bases and the V segment lost 9 bases, leaving 6 bases of the junction unmatched. The chain's CDR3 is CARQTGVDYGYTF. The CDR3 DNA reads TGTGCCAGACAGACAGGGGTGGACTATGGCTACACCTTC.

The chain couples TRBV6-5 to TRBJ2-1; D call uncertain. V shed 4 bases and J shed 10 bases, with 11 bases lying between them. This CDR3 region has 12 residues. From germline, CDR1 is MNHEY and CDR2 SVGAGI. The CDR3 loop is CASSWAYGEQFF. CDR3 sequence (DNA): TGTGCCAGCAGTTGGGCCTACGGAGAGCAGTTCTTC.

This sequence joins TRBV11-2 and TRBJ2-1; 7 bases are a match to TRBD1. Germline assignment: CDR1 SGHAT and CDR2 FQNNGV. Unmatched junction bases numbered 9, after V lost 5 bases and J lost 8 bases. The CDR3 has 14 residues. The CDR3 region has the DNA TGTGCCAGCAGCCCCCCTGTCGACAGGGATGAGCAGTTCTTC. As protein: CASSPPVDRDEQFF.

The chain combines TRBV9 with TRBJ2-3; D is unresolved. V lost 7 bases and J 2 bases, leaving 8 bases between the germline ends. The CDR3 covers 12 residues. The germline V gene encodes CDR1 SGDLS and CDR2 YYNGEE. CDR3 sequence (DNA): TGTGCCAGCTCCCCTCCCACAGATACGCAGTATTTT. The encoded protein is CASSPPTDTQYF.

The chain is built from TRBV5-1 and TRBJ2-2; no firm D call. V was clipped by 4 bases and J by 2 bases, with 6 bases between them. The germline V gene has CDR1 SGHRS and CDR2 YFSETQ. The length of the CDR3 is 13 residues. The CDR3 coding sequence is TGCGCCAGCAGCGAGGCCAACACCGGGGAGCTGTTTTTT. Translation: CASSEANTGELFF.

The chain recombines TRBV15 with TRBJ2-7; 8 bases fit TRBD2. This CDR3 contains 16 residues. Germline V gives CDR1 LNHNV, CDR2 YYDKDF (reference sequence). Trimming at V came to 5 bases and at J to 0 bases, leaving 9 bases not matched to a gene. CDR3 in DNA: TGTGCCACCAGCGGTAGCGGGACCCCCCTCTCCTACGAGCAGTACTTC. Its protein is CATSGSGTPLSYEQYF.

V gene TRBV5-1 combines with J gene TRBJ2-3; TRBD2 is a possible D gene (5 bases). V gave up 2 bases and J gave up 7 bases, with 14 bases separating them. CDR1 is SGHRS and CDR2 is YFSETQ in the germline V gene. The length of the CDR3 is 14 residues. CDR3 nucleotides: TGCGCCAGCAGCTTCTCGGACTTAGCTTATACGCAGTATTTT. It specifies CASSFSDLAYTQYF. Filled out from reference TRBV5-1 and TRBJ2-3, the complete variable domain reads KAGVTQTPRYLIKTRGQQVTLSCSPISGHRSVSWYQQTPGQGLQFLFEYFSETQRNKGNFPGRFSGRQFSNSRSEMNVSTLELGDSALYLCASSFSDLAYTQYFGPGTRLTVL.

The gene calls are TRBV7-9 and TRBJ2-1, with D possibly being TRBD2 (6 bases). Trimming took off 3 bases at V and 9 bases at J, with 18 bases between the two ends. The CDR3 loop spans 15 amino acids. Germline CDR1 SEHNR, CDR2 FQNEAQ (reference sequence). Written as DNA, the CDR3 is TGTGCCAGCAGCTTCACCCTATCCCGGGACTTTGAGCAGTTCTTC. This codes for CASSFTLSRDFEQFF. The full variable domain, rest sourced from reference TRBV7-9 and TRBJ2-1, is DTGVSQNPRHKITKRGQNVTFRCDPISEHNRLYWYRQTLGQGPEFLTYFQNEAQLEKSRLLSDRFSAERPKGSFSTLEIQRTEQGDSAMYLCASSFTLSRDFEQFFGPGTRLTVL.

The genes are TRBV3-1 (or the pseudogene TRBV3-2) and TRBJ2-7; possibly TRBD2 for D (6 bases). The CDR3 has 16 residues. Per germline, CDR1 LGHDT and CDR2 YNNKEL (reference sequence). The ends were cut back, 2 bases at V and 2 bases at J, with 16 bases in the middle. The CDR3 spells CASSQLNRDWTYEQYF. The CDR3 DNA reads as TGTGCCAGCAGCCAACTTAACCGGGACTGGACCTACGAGCAGTACTTC.

The rearrangement links TRBV28 to TRBJ1-2; D unresolved. Germline V gene sequence: CDR1 MDHEN, CDR2 SYDVKM. Trimming shortened V by 5 bases and J by 8 bases, and 21 bases separated the two germline ends. The CDR3 loop spans 15 amino acids. This chain's CDR3 is CASSPPRGEVYGYTF. The CDR3 region has the DNA TGTGCCAGCAGTCCCCCTCGTGGGGAGGTTTACGGCTACACCTTC.

The V call is TRBV27, the J call TRBJ2-3, with a weak D call TRBD2 (6 bases). The germline CDR1 and CDR2 sequences are MNHEY and SMNVEV (reference sequence). This CDR3 has 15 residues. Trimming left V 3 bases short and J 4 bases short, with 14 bases between. DNA for the CDR3: TGTGCCAGCAGTTTGGGTGGGAGGCGGCCAGATACGCAGTATTTT. Protein: CASSLGGRRPDTQYF.

This chain joins TRBV5-1 and TRBJ2-1, with 9 bases matching TRBD2. The V gene end was trimmed by 1 base and the J gene end by 5 bases; junction bases not matched to a gene: 7. The CDR3 is 16 residues long. Germline V gene data show CDR1 as SGHRS and CDR2 as YFSETQ. The CDR3 region has the DNA TGCGCCAGCAGCTTGACTGGCGGGAGGGGTCACAATGAGCAGTTCTTC. This sequence encodes CASSLTGGRGHNEQFF.

The rearrangement uses TRBV23-1 and TRBJ1-1; TRBD1 might be the D (5 bases). TRBV23-1 is identified as an open reading frame with a role that is uncertain. The V and J ends lost 3 bases and 3 bases respectively, with 32 bases between them. This CDR3 has 21 amino acids. The CDR3 region has the DNA TGCGCCAGCAGTCACCCCCTTAAGTGGAGGGGAGGTTTGGCAGCAGACACTGAAGCTTTCTTT. Translating gives CASSHPLKWRGGLAADTEAFF.

V and J are TRBV29-1 and TRBJ2-5; 9 positions match TRBD2. Trimming took 6 bases from V and 2 from J; bases not matched to a gene: 7. The CDR3 has 14 residues. Germline V gives CDR1 SQVTM, CDR2 ANQGSEA. The CDR3 region is CSVPGLAGQETQYF. Written as DNA, the CDR3 is TGCAGCGTGCCCGGCCTAGCGGGACAAGAGACCCAGTACTTC.

This rearrangement joins TRBV5-6 to TRBJ2-7; TRBD2 agrees at 8 bases. The CDR3 extends over 14 amino acids. The germline V gene encodes CDR1 SGHDT and CDR2 YYEEEE. With 6 bases clipped from V and 5 bases from J, the junction kept 10 bases outside the gene matches. For the CDR3, the DNA is TGTGCCAGCACCCGGGGGGGGTGGCAACACGAGCAGTACTTC. It yields the protein CASTRGGWQHEQYF.

The V and J genes are TRBV7-9 and TRBJ1-2; D possibly corresponds to TRBD1 (5 bases). The CDR3 is 16 amino acids. Trimming removed 5 bases from V and 8 bases from J, with 24 bases in between. CDR1 and CDR2 from the germline V gene are SEHNR and FQNEAQ (reference sequence). The CDR3 sequence is CASSPPGAGLLWGYTF. CDR3 coding DNA: TGTGCCAGCAGCCCCCCAGGTGCAGGGCTCTTGTGGGGCTACACCTTC. Full variable domain (missing parts from reference TRBV7-9 and TRBJ1-2): DTGVSQNPRHKITKRGQNVTFRCDPISEHNRLYWYRQTLGQGPEFLTYFQNEAQLEKSRLLSDRFSAERPKGSFSTLEIQRTEQGDSAMYLCASSPPGAGLLWGYTFGSGTRLTVV.

V and J are TRBV6-2 or TRBV6-3 and TRBJ2-1; D uncertain. The germline CDR1 and CDR2 sequences are MNHEY and SVGEGT. V was cut by 0 bases and J by 3 bases, with 12 bases left in between. The CDR3 runs to 16 residues. This chain's CDR3 is CASSYSRSRLYNEQFF. DNA of the CDR3: TGTGCCAGCAGTTACTCGCGAAGTAGACTCTACAATGAGCAGTTCTTC.

This clone was seen only once. The chain uses TRBV5-5 and TRBJ2-7, with a tentative D call TRBD1 (6 bases). V was clipped by 2 bases and J by 1 base, with 19 bases between them. The CDR3 length is 17 residues. Germline assignment: CDR1 SGHKS and CDR2 YYEKEE (reference sequence). The CDR3 bases are TGTGCCAGCAGCTTTTGGGACAACCGACGGGGTTCCTACGAGCAGTACTTC. Encoded protein: CASSFWDNRRGSYEQYF.

This chain links TRBV29-1 with TRBJ1-2; possibly TRBD1 for D (5 bases). The V and J ends lost 6 bases and 7 bases respectively, with 15 bases between them. The CDR3 has 12 residues. Germline V gene sequence: CDR1 SQVTM, CDR2 ANQGSEA. As DNA, the CDR3 is TGCAGCGTGGCGGACGGTACAGGTGGCTACACCTTC. It encodes CSVADGTGGYTF.

This clone showed up just once. The V gene is TRBV14, the J gene TRBJ1-2, with a possible D match to TRBD1 (5 bases). The CDR3 covers 13 residues. The V end was cut by 4 bases, the J end by 8 bases, with 14 bases between. Looked up from germline, CDR1 is SGHDN and CDR2 is FVKESK. The CDR3 region is CASSRNRKEGYTF. CDR3 sequence (DNA): TGTGCCAGCAGCCGGAACAGGAAGGAAGGCTACACCTTC.

This clone was recorded once. This chain joins TRBV9 and TRBJ2-7; D might be TRBD1 (5 bases). The V end lost 4 bases, the J end lost 5 bases, and 13 bases lay between the germline ends. Germline V gene lookup returns CDR1 SGDLS and CDR2 YYNGEE. The CDR3 extends over 13 amino acids. In DNA form, the CDR3 reads TGTGCCAGCAGCATCAGGGAAATGAACGAGCAGTACTTC. Translation: CASSIREMNEQYF.